Each of the 5 T cell receptor beta chains below was sequenced from the same sample in a study of shared clonotypes between healthy human individuals. Clones were sequenced by immunoSEQ multiplex PCR, and TCRdb holds only the in-frame ones, with some missing. The profile shows approximately 1,500,000 clones, roughly 96% of them singletons. The sample comprised naive CD4+ T cells sorted from blood. As to subset: CD45RA+ positively selected. The origin of the receptors is a man aged 25 to 40 in good health.

The V gene is TRBV5-4, the J gene TRBJ2-1; 8 bases are a match to TRBD2. Losses at the gene ends were 3 bases for V and 4 bases for J; bases not matched to a gene: 12. This CDR3 has 17 residues. Germline CDR1 and CDR2: SGHNT and YYREEE (reference sequence). CDR3 coding DNA: TGTGCCAGCAGCTCCCGGGGGGGAGAGGTTGGTTACAATGAGCAGTTCTTC. Protein: CASSSRGGEVGYNEQFF.

This clone was seen only once. The chain has TRBV2 and TRBJ1-4; D unclear. The V gene's germline CDR1 is SNHLY and CDR2 FYNNEI. Trimming cost V 5 bases and J 8 bases, with 9 bases left between them. The CDR3 runs to 12 residues. In nucleotides, the CDR3 is TGTGCCAGCAGTTCCCGGGAGGAAAAACTGTTTTTT. It yields the protein CASSSREEKLFF.

Here the CDR3 reads CASSILAGGNTGELFF. The CDR3 nucleotides read TGTGCCAGCAGTATATTAGCGGGAGGAAACACCGGGGAGCTGTTTTTT. This chain connects TRBV2 to TRBJ2-2, with 10 positions matching TRBD2. The V gene's germline CDR1 is SNHLY and CDR2 FYNNEI. J was trimmed by 2 bases and V by 5 bases; bases with no gene match: 5. The CDR3 sequence is 16 residues long.

This clone was seen only once. CDR3 nucleotide sequence: TGTGCCAGCAGTTTCTGGGCAGGGGCCACCGGGGAGCTGTTTTTT. Its protein is CASSFWAGATGELFF. This chain connects TRBV28 to TRBJ2-2, with D maybe TRBD1 (6 bases). CDR3 length equals 15 residues. Germline CDR1 reads MDHEN; CDR2 reads SYDVKM. Trimming stripped 3 bases from V and 4 bases from J, with 12 bases between.

This chain joins TRBV2 and TRBJ2-1; TRBD2 matches at 11 bases. The CDR3 covers 16 residues. The V gene's germline CDR1 is SNHLY and CDR2 FYNNEI. V was clipped by 1 base and J by 4 bases; unmatched bases: 3. Written as DNA, the CDR3 is TGTGCCAGCAGTGAAGGACTAGCGGGGAAATACAATGAGCAGTTCTTC. Its translation is CASSEGLAGKYNEQFF.